The rows below give T cell receptor beta chains drawn from one sample of a study of CD8 T cells in Susac syndrome. MiXCR, run by TCRdb on the immunoSEQ multiplex PCR reads, gives a single entry per CDR3 protein. The table shows 200,000 to 250,000 distinct CDR3 sequences, with over 85% occurring only once. The sequenced material came from CD4+ T cells from PBMCs. These receptors were taken from a human donor with multiple sclerosis. The CDR3 runs from the conserved cysteine through the conserved F or W. Each record gives: CDR3 protein, CDR3 DNA, V gene, CDR3 length, D gene, J gene, clone size. D genes are given only for firm matches. For some rows the clone size is stated as once, few or many, or as a class when expanded; others skip it.

CASSSRDRGRRETQYF,TGTGCCAGCAGTTCCAGGGACAGGGGGCGTAGGGAGACCCAGTACTTC,TRBV12-3/TRBV12-4,16,TRBD1,TRBJ2-5,-
CASSNGRGPYEQYF,TGTGCCAGTAGCAACGGAAGGGGCCCCTACGAGCAGTACTTC,TRBV19,14,-,TRBJ2-7,-
CASSQDRRTVGNTIYF,TGTGCCAGCAGCCAAGATAGGCGGACGGTTGGAAACACCATATATTTT,TRBV3-1,16,-,TRBJ1-3,-
CASSRRGSSGANVLTF,TGTGCCAGCAGCCGGAGAGGGTCCTCTGGGGCCAACGTCCTGACTTTC,TRBV7-9,16,-,TRBJ2-6,-
CASSWAQGTEAFF,TGTGCCAGCAGCTGGGCCCAGGGCACTGAAGCTTTCTTT,TRBV12-3/TRBV12-4,13,-,TRBJ1-1,-
CATSRDGSGGTEAFF,TGTGCCACCAGCAGAGATGGGTCAGGGGGCACTGAAGCTTTCTTT,TRBV15,15,TRBD1,TRBJ1-1,-
CASSNVRGSLFF,TGTGCCAGTAGTAATGTTAGGGGAAGTTTGTTCTTC,TRBV19,12,-,TRBJ2-1,-
CSAPDTDNEQFF,TGCAGTGCCCCGGACACCGACAATGAGCAGTTCTTC,TRBV20-1,12,-,TRBJ2-1,-
CASDLPGTGTEGAFF,TGTGCCAGTGACTTACCCGGGACAGGGACCGAAGGAGCTTTCTTT,TRBV19,15,TRBD1,TRBJ1-1,-
CSARESGVYGYTF,TGCAGTGCTAGAGAGTCCGGAGTCTATGGCTACACCTTC,TRBV20-1,13,-,TRBJ1-2,-
CASSSTGGQSTDTQYF,TGTGCCAGCAGCTCCACAGGGGGCCAAAGCACAGATACGCAGTATTTT,TRBV11-1,16,TRBD1,TRBJ2-3,-
CAWSHVWEGAAEAFF,TGTGCCTGGAGCCACGTGTGGGAGGGGGCGGCTGAAGCTTTCTTT,TRBV30,15,TRBD1,TRBJ1-1,-
CATSDRRGTFYGYTF,TGTGCCACCAGTGATCGGCGCGGGACGTTCTATGGCTACACCTTC,TRBV24-1,15,-,TRBJ1-2,-
CASSPARTGGTNEKLFF,TGTGCCAGCAGCCCAGCTCGGACGGGGGGAACTAATGAAAAACTGTTTTTT,TRBV7-8,17,-,TRBJ1-4,once
CAWGLTSGRGNEQFF,TGTGCCTGGGGCCTGACTAGCGGGAGGGGTAATGAGCAGTTCTTC,TRBV30,15,TRBD2,TRBJ2-1,-
CASSVDRNYGYTF,TGTGCCAGCAGTGTTGACCGAAACTATGGCTACACCTTC,TRBV6-1,13,-,TRBJ1-2,-
CASSENLGGGRYF,TGTGCCAGCAGTGAAAATCTAGGGGGAGGGCGGTACTTC,TRBV2,13,-,TRBJ2-4,-
CASSQEATTNEKLFF,TGTGCCAGCAGCCAAGAAGCCACAACTAATGAAAAACTGTTTTTT,TRBV14,15,-,TRBJ1-4,-
CASSSQTSGSPNEQFF,TGCGCCAGCAGCTCTCAGACTAGCGGGAGTCCCAATGAGCAGTTCTTC,TRBV5-1,16,TRBD2,TRBJ2-1,-
CASSFGSRSSPQHF,TGTGCCAGCAGCTTCGGTTCACGAAGTTCGCCCCAGCATTTT,TRBV5-6,14,-,TRBJ1-5,-
CASSPGQGGGELFF,TGTGCCAGCAGCCCTGGACAGGGCGGCGGGGAGCTGTTTTTT,TRBV7-6,14,TRBD1,TRBJ2-2,once
CATSGRGSTEAFF,TGTGCCACCAGTGGACGAGGGAGCACTGAAGCTTTCTTT,TRBV24-1,13,-,TRBJ1-1,-
CAIGELPGMEQFF,TGTGCTATAGGGGAGCTACCCGGGATGGAGCAGTTCTTC,TRBV12-3/TRBV12-4,13,-,TRBJ2-1,-
CASSSRTGRETQYF,TGCGCCAGCAGCTCAAGGACAGGCCGGGAGACCCAGTACTTC,TRBV5-1,14,TRBD1,TRBJ2-5,-
CASSTGAPTEAFF,TGCGCCAGCAGCACAGGGGCCCCGACTGAAGCTTTCTTT,TRBV5-1,13,TRBD1,TRBJ1-1,-
CASVRDRASYEQYF,TGTGCCAGCGTCCGGGACAGGGCCTCCTACGAGCAGTACTTC,TRBV6-1,14,TRBD1,TRBJ2-7,-
CASSQDVVAGTDTQYF,TGTGCCAGCAGCCAAGATGTGGTAGCGGGCACAGATACGCAGTATTTT,TRBV3-1,16,-,TRBJ2-3,-
CAIPSGDSLLGGYTF,TGTGCCATCCCCTCCGGTGACTCACTATTGGGAGGCTACACCTTC,TRBV6-2/TRBV6-3,15,-,TRBJ1-2,once
CASTAERRDTQYF,TGTGCCAGCACCGCAGAGCGGCGGGATACGCAGTATTTT,TRBV5-8,13,-,TRBJ2-3,once
CAIQEPGGGYTF,TGTGCCATACAAGAGCCGGGGGGGGGCTACACCTTC,TRBV10-3,12,-,TRBJ1-2,-
CASSASGTGNQPQHF,TGTGCCAGCAGCGCCTCCGGGACAGGCAATCAGCCCCAGCATTTT,TRBV12-3/TRBV12-4,15,TRBD1,TRBJ1-5,-
CSVGLAATDTQYF,TGCAGCGTGGGACTAGCGGCCACAGATACGCAGTATTTT,TRBV29-1,13,TRBD2,TRBJ2-3,once
CASSLEGSLNTEAFF,TGTGCCAGCAGCTTGGAGGGCAGTTTGAACACTGAAGCTTTCTTT,TRBV5-4,15,-,TRBJ1-1,few
CASSPDRATDTQYF,TGTGCTAGCAGCCCGGACAGGGCAACAGATACGCAGTATTTT,TRBV7-7,14,TRBD1,TRBJ2-3,-
CASSLEGAGGELFF,TGTGCCAGCAGTTTGGAGGGGGCTGGCGGGGAGCTGTTTTTT,TRBV27,14,-,TRBJ2-2,-
CASSLAGVGNNEQFF,TGTGCCAGCAGCCTAGCGGGAGTGGGAAACAATGAGCAGTTCTTC,TRBV3-1,15,TRBD2,TRBJ2-1,-